What follows is one TCR beta chain and its context. The CDR3 extends over 15 amino acids. Trimming took 2 bases from V and 3 from J, leaving 8 bases between them. Germline CDR1 SGHTA, CDR2 FQGNSA. The source of the sample is a study of blood T cell repertoires in COVID-19. Clones were sequenced by immunoSEQ multiplex PCR, and TCRdb holds only the in-frame ones, with some missing. The data show some 42,000 clones, with under 90% seen just once and about 0.36% held by the top ten. Sequences were obtained from peripheral blood. The chain recombines TRBV7-2 with TRBJ2-6, with no clear D. This receptor was taken from a human donor in a cohort sampled during active COVID-19. The CDR3: CASSLSVGGANVLTF. DNA of the CDR3: TGTGCCAGCAGCTTATCGGTTGGTGGGGCCAACGTCCTGACTTTC.